The sequence of this T cell receptor (beta chain) was determined in a study of shared clonotypes between healthy human individuals. Study-level points and caveats: Only blood was sampled, and tissue TCR repertoires likely differ from blood ones.

There are 13 residues in the CDR3. Germline assignment: CDR1 MDHEN and CDR2 SYDVKM. The germline V and J ends were trimmed by 3 bases and 4 bases, with 9 bases remaining between them. The assay used deep level. Every immunoSEQ plate was one replicate of a subset's evenly spread DNA. The method was immunoSEQ multiplex PCR; TCRdb's version includes in-frame clones alone and lacks a portion of them. The sample holds fewer than 1.8 million clones, approximately 98.5% seen once. Of note for this clone: As yet, its antigen is unknown.

The clonotype originates from a man aged 30 to 39 in good health. Specimen: naive CD4+ T cells sorted from blood. The subset denotes: CD45RA+ positively selected. The V call is TRBV28, the J call TRBJ1-1; D not resolved. The CDR3 protein is CASSFGRVTEAFF. The DNA for the CDR3 is TGTGCCAGCAGTTTTGGGAGGGTCACTGAAGCTTTCTTT. Full variable domain (remainder filled in from reference TRBV28 and TRBJ1-1): DVKVTQSSRYLVKRTGEKVFLECVQDMDHENMFWYRQDPGLGLRLIYFSYDVKMKEKGDIPEGYSVSREKKERFSLILESASTNQTSMYLCASSFGRVTEAFFGQGTRLTVV.